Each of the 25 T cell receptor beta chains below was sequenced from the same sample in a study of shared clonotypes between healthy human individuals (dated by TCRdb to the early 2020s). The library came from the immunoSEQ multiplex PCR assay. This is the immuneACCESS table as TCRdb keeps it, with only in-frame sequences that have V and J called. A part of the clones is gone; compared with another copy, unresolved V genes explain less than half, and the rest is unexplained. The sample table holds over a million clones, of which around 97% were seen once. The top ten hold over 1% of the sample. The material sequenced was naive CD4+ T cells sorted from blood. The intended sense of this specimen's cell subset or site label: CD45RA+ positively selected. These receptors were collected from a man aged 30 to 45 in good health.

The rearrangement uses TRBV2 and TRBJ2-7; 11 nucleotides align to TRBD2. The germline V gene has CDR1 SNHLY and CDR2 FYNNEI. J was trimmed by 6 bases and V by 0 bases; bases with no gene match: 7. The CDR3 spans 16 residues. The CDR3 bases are TGTGCCAGCAGTGAAGCGCGGCGACTAGCGGGAACCGAGCAGTACTTC. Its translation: CASSEARRLAGTEQYF.

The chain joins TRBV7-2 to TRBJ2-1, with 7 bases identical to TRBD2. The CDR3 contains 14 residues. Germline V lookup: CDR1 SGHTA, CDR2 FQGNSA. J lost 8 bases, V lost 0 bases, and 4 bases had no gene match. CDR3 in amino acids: CASSLAGGPHEQFF. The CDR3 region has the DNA TGTGCCAGCAGCTTAGCGGGAGGGCCCCATGAGCAGTTCTTC.

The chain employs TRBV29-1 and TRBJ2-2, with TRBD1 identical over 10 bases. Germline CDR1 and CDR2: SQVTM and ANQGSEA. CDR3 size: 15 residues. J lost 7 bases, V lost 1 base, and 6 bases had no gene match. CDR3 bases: TGCAGCGTTGAAGCCTGGACAGGGGGACACGGGGAGCTGTTTTTT. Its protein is CSVEAWTGGHGELFF.

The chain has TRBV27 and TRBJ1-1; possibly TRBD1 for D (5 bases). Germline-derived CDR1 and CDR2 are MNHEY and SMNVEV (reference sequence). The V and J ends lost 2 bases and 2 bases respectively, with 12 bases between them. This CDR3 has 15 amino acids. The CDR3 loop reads CASSLGGVPNTEAFF. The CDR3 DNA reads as TGTGCCAGCAGTTTAGGAGGGGTTCCCAACACTGAAGCTTTCTTT.

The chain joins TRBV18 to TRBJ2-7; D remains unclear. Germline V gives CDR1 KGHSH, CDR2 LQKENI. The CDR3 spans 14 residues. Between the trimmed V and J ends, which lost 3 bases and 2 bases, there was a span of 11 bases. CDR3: CASSPGDRPYEQYF. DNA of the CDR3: TGTGCCAGCTCACCTGGAGACCGACCCTACGAGCAGTACTTC.

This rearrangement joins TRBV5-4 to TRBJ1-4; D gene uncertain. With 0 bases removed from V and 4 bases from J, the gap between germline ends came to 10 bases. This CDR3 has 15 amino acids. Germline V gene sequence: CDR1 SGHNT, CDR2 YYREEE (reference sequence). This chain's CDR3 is CASSLESSYNEKLFF. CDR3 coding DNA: TGTGCCAGCAGCTTGGAGTCCAGTTATAATGAAAAACTGTTTTTT.

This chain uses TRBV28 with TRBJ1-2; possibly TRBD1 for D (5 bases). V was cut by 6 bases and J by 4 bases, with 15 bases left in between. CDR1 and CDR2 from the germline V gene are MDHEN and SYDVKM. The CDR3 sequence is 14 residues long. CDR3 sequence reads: CASREGWVPYGYTF. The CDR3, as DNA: TGTGCCAGCAGGGAGGGGTGGGTTCCCTATGGCTACACCTTC.

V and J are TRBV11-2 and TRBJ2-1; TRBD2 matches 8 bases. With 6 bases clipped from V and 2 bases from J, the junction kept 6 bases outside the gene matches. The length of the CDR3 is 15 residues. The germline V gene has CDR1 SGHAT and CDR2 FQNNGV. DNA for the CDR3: TGTGCCAGCAGATTGATAGCGGGACCCTACAATGAGCAGTTCTTC. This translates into CASRLIAGPYNEQFF.

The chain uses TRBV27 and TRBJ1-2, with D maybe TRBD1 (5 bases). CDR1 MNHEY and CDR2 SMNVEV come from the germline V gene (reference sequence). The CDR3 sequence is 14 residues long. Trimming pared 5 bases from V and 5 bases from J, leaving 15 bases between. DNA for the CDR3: TGTGCCAGCAGTCCCAACGCGGGGGTTTATGGCTACACCTTC. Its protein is CASSPNAGVYGYTF.

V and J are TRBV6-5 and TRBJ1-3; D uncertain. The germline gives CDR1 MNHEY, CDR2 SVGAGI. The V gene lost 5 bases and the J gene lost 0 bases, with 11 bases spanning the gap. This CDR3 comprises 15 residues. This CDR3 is CASSQASLSGNTIYF. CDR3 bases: TGTGCCAGCAGTCAGGCCTCACTCTCTGGAAACACCATATATTTT.

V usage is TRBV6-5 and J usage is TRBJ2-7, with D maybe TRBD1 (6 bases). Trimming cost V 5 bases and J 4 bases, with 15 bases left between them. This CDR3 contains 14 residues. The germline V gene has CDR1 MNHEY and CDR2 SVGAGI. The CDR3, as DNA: TGTGCCAGCAGTACCGGGACACTTACTTACGAGCAGTACTTC. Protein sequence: CASSTGTLTYEQYF.

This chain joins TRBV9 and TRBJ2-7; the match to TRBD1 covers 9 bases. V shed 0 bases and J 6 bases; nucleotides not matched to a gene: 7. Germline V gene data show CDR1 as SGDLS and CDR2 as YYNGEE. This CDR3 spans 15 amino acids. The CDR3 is CASSVGGQGVGEQYF. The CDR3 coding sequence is TGTGCCAGCAGCGTAGGGGGACAGGGAGTCGGCGAGCAGTACTTC.

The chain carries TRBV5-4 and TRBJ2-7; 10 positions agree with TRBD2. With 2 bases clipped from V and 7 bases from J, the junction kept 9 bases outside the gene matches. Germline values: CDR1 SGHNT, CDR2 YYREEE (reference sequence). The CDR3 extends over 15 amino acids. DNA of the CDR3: TGTGCCAGCAGCTTTAAACCAGCGGGAGGGCAGGAGCAGTACTTC. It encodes CASSFKPAGGQEQYF.

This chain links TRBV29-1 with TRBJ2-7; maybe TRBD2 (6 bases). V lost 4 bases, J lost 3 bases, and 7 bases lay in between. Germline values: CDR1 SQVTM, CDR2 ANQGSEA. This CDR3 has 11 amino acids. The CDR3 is CSVAGGYEQYF. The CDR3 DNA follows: TGCAGCGTTGCCGGGGGCTACGAGCAGTACTTC.

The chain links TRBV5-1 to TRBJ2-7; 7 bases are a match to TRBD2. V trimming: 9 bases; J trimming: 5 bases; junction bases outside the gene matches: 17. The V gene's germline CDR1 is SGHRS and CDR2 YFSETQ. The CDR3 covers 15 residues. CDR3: CANELAGAGSHEQYF. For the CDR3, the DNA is TGCGCCAACGAACTCGCGGGAGCGGGGTCCCACGAGCAGTACTTC.

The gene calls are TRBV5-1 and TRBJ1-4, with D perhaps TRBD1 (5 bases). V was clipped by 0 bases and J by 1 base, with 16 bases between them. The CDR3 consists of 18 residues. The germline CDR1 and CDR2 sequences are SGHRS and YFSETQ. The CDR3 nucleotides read TGCGCCAGCAGCTTGGGTTGGGACGAAGGCGAAACTAATGAAAAACTGTTTTTT. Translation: CASSLGWDEGETNEKLFF.

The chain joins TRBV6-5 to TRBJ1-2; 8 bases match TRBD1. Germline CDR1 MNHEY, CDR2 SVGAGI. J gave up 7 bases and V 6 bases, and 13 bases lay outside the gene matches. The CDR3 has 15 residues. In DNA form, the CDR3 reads TGTGCCAGCAGCCGGACTCCGACAGGGGCAGGTGGCTACACCTTC. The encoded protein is CASSRTPTGAGGYTF.

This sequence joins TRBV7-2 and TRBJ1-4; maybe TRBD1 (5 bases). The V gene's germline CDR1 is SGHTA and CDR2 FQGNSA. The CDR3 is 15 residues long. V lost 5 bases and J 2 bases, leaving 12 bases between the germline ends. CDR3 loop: CASSVQGQTNEKLFF. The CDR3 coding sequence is TGTGCCAGCAGCGTTCAGGGCCAGACTAATGAAAAACTGTTTTTT.

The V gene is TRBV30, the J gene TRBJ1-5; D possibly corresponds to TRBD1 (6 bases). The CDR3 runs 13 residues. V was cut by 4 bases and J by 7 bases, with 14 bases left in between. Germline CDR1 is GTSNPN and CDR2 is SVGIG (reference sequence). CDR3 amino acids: CAWTQGNSQPQHF. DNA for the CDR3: TGTGCCTGGACACAGGGTAATAGCCAGCCCCAGCATTTT.

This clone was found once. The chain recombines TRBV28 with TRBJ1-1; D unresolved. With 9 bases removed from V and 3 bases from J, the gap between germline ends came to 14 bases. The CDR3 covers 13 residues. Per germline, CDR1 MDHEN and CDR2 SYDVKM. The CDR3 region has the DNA TGTGCCAGTGAAGAGGTCCTTTACACTGAAGCTTTCTTT. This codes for CASEEVLYTEAFF.

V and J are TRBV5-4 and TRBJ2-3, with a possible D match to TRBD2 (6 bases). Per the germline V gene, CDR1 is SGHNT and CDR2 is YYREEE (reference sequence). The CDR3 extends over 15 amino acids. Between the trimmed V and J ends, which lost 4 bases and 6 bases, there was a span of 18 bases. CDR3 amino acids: CASSTRAGRGDTQYF. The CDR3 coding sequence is TGTGCCAGCAGCACGCGTGCGGGGAGAGGTGATACGCAGTATTTT.

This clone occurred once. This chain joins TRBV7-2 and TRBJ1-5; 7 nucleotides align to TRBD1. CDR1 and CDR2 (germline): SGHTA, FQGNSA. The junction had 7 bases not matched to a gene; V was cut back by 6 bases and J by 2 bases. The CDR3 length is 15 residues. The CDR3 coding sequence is TGTGCCAGCAGTCGAACAGGGGCGGGCAATCAGCCCCAGCATTTT. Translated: CASSRTGAGNQPQHF.

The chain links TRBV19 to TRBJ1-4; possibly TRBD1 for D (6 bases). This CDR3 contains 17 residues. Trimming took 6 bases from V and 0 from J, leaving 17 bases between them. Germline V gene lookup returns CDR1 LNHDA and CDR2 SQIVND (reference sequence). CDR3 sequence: CASSTRGGFPTNEKLFF. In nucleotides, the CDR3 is TGTGCCAGTAGCACTCGAGGGGGTTTCCCAACTAATGAAAAACTGTTTTTT.

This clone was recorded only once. The CDR3 sequence is CASSRTGNRKVQFF. As DNA, the CDR3 is TGTGCCAGCAGTCGGACAGGGAATCGCAAGGTGCAGTTCTTC. This rearrangement joins TRBV28 to TRBJ2-1; 8 nucleotides match TRBD1. This CDR3 is built from 14 residues. J gave up 12 bases and V 5 bases, and 12 bases lay outside the gene matches. In germline, CDR1 is MDHEN, CDR2 SYDVKM.

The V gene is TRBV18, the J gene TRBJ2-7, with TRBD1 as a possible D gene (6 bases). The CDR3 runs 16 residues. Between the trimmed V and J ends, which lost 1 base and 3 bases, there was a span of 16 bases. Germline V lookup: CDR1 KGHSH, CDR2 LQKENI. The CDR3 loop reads CASSPLQGKQNYEQYF. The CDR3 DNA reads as TGTGCCAGCTCACCACTACAGGGAAAACAAAACTACGAGCAGTACTTC.